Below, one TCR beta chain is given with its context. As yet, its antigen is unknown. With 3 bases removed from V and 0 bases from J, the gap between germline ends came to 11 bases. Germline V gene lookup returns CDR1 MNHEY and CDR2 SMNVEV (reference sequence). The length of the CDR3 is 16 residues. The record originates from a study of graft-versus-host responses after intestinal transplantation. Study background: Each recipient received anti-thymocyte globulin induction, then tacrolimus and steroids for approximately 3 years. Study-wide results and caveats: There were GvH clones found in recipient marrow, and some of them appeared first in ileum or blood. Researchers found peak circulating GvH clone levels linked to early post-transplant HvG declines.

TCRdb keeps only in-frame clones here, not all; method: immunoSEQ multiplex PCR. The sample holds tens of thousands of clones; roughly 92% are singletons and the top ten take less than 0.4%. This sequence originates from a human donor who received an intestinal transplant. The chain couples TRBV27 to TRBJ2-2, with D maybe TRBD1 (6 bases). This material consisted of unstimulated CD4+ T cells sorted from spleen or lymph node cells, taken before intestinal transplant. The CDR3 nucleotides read TGTGCCAGCAGTTTCTTGACAGGCCCGAACACCGGGGAGCTGTTTTTT. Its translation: CASSFLTGPNTGELFF.